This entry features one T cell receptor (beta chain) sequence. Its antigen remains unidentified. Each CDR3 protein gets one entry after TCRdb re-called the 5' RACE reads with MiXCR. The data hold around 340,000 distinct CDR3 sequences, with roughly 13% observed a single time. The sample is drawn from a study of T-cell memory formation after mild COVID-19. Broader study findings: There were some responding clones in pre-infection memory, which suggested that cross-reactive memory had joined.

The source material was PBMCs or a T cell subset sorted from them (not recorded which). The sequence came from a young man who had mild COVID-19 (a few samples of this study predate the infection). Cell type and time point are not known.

The CDR3 loop is CASSLVGAYGEQFF. In DNA form, the CDR3 reads TGTGCCAGCAGCCTCGTAGGAGCGTATGGGGAGCAGTTCTTC. The rearrangement joins TRBV7-9 to TRBJ2-1; unclear D gene. The CDR3 contains 14 residues. The germline V and J ends were trimmed by 5 bases and 10 bases, with 18 bases remaining between them. The germline V gene encodes CDR1 SEHNR and CDR2 FQNEAQ (reference sequence).